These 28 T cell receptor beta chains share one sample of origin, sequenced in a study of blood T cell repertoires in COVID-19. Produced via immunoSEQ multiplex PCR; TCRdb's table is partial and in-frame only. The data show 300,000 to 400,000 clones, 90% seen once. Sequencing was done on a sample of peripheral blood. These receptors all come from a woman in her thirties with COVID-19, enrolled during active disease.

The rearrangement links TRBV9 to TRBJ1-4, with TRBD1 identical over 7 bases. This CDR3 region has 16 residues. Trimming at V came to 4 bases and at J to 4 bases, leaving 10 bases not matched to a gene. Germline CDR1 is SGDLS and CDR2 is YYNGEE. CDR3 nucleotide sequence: TGTGCCAGCAGCCCCTCGTCGACAGGGTATAATGAAAAACTGTTTTTT. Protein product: CASSPSSTGYNEKLFF.

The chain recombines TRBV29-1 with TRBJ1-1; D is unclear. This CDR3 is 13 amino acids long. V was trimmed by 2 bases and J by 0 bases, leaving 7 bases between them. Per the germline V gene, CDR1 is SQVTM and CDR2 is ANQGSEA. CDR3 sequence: CSVERVMNTEAFF. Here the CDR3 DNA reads TGCAGCGTTGAAAGAGTGATGAACACTGAAGCTTTCTTT.

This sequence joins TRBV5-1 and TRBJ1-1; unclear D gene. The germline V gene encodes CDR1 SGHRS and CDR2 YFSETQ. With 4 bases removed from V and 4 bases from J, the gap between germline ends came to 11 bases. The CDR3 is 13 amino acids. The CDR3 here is CASSSGVSTEAFF. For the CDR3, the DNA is TGCGCCAGCAGCAGCGGTGTGAGCACTGAAGCTTTCTTT. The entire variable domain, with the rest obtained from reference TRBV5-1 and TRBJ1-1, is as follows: KAGVTQTPRYLIKTRGQQVTLSCSPISGHRSVSWYQQTPGQGLQFLFEYFSETQRNKGNFPGRFSGRQFSNSRSEMNVSTLELGDSALYLCASSSGVSTEAFFGQGTRLTVV.

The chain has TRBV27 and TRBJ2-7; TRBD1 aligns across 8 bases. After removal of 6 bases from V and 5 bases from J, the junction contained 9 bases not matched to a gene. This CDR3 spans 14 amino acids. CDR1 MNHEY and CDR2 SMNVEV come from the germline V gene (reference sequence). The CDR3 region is CASRAGTGVHEQYF. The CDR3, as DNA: TGTGCCAGCAGGGCCGGGACAGGAGTCCACGAGCAGTACTTC.

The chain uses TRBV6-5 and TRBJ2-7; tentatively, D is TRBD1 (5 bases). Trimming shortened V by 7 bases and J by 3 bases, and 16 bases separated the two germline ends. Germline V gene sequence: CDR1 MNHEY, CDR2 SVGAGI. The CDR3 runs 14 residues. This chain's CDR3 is CASIGDGQFYEQYF. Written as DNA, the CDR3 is TGTGCCAGCATAGGGGATGGACAATTCTACGAGCAGTACTTC.

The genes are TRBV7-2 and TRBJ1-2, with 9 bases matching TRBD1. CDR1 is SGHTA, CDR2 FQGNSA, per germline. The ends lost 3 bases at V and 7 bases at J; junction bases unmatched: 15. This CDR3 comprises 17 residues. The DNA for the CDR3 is TGTGCCAGCAGCTTGACGAAGGGACAGGGAAGTATGGGTGGCTACACCTTC. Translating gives CASSLTKGQGSMGGYTF.

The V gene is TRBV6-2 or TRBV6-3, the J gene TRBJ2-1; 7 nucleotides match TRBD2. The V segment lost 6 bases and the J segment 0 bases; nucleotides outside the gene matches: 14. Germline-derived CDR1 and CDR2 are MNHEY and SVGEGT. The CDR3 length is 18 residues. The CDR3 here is CASSPQNPGLSSYNEQFF. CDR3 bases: TGTGCCAGCAGCCCGCAAAACCCGGGACTAAGCTCCTACAATGAGCAGTTCTTC.

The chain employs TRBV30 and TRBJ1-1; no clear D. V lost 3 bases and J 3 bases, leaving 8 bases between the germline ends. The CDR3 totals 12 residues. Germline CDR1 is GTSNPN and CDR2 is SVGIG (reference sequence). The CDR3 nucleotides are TGTGCCTGGAGCCTGGAGGACACTGAAGCTTTCTTT. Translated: CAWSLEDTEAFF. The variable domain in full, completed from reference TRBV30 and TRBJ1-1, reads SQTIHQWPATLVQPVGSPLSLECTVEGTSNPNLYWYRQAAGRGLQLLFYSVGIGQISSEVPQNLSASRPQDRQFILSSKKLLLSDSGFYLCAWSLEDTEAFFGQGTRLTVV.

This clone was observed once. The CDR3 DNA reads as TGTGCCAGCAGTTACCAGATAACAATGAACACTGAAGCTTTCTTT. It specifies CASSYQITMNTEAFF. This chain uses TRBV6-5 with TRBJ1-1; D uncertain. This CDR3 is built from 15 residues. Germline V gene data show CDR1 as MNHEY and CDR2 as SVGAGI. Between the trimmed V and J ends, which lost 2 bases and 0 bases, there was a span of 10 bases.

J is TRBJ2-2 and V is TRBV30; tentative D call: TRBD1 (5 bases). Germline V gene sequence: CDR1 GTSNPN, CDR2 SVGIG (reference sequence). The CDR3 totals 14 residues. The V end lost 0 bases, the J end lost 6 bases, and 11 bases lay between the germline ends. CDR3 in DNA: TGTGCCTGGAGTGTAAGGCCAGGGTCCGGGGAGCTGTTTTTT. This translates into CAWSVRPGSGELFF.

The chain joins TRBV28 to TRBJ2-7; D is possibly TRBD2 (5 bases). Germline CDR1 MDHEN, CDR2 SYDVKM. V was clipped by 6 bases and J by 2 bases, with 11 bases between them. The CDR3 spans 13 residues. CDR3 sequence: CASRGASAYEQYF. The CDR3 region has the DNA TGTGCCAGCAGGGGAGCTAGTGCCTACGAGCAGTACTTC.

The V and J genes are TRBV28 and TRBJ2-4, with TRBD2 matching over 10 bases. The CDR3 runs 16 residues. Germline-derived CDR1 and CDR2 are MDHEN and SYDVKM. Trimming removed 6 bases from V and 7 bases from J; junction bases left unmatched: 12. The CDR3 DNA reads TGTGCCAGCAGCCCTCCGCGGCTAGCGGGAGTCAACATTCAGTACTTC. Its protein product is CASSPPRLAGVNIQYF.

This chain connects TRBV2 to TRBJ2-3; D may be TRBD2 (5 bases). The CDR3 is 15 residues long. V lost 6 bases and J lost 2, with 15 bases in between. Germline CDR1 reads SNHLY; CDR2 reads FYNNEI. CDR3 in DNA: TGTGCCAGCAGCGCTCTAGCTACCGACACAGATACGCAGTATTTT. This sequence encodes CASSALATDTDTQYF.

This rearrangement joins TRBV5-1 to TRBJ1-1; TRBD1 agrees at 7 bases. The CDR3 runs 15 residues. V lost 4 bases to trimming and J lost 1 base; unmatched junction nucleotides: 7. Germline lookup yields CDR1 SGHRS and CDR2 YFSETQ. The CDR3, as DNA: TGCGCCAGCAGCGCAACAGGGGATGGGAACACTGAAGCTTTCTTT. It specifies CASSATGDGNTEAFF.

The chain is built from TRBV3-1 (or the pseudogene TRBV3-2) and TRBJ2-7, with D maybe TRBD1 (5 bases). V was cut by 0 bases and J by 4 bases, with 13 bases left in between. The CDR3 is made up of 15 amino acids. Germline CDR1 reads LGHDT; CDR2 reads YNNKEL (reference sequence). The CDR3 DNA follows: TGTGCCAGCAGCCAAGATCAGGGTAATGGTTACGAGCAGTACTTC. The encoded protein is CASSQDQGNGYEQYF.

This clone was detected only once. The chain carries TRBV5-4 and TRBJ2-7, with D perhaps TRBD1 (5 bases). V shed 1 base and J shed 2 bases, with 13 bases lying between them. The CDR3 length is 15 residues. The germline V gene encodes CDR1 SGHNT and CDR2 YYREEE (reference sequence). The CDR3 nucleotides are TGTGCCAGCAGCTTGCGCGAGCAGGGCCCCTACGAGCAGTACTTC. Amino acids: CASSLREQGPYEQYF.

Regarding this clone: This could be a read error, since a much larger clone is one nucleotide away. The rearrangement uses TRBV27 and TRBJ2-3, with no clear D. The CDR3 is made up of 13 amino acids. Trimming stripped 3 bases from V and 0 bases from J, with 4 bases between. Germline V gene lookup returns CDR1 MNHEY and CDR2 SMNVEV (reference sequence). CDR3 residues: CASSLTSTDTQYF. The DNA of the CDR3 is TGTGCCAGCAGTTTGACTAGCACAGATACGCAGTATTTT.

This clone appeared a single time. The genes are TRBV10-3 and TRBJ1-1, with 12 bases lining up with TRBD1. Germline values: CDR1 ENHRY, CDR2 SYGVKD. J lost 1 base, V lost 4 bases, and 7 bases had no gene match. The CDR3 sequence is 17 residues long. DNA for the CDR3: TGTGCCATCAGTGGGGACAGGGGGCCTCTTGGGAACACTGAAGCTTTCTTT. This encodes CAISGDRGPLGNTEAFF.

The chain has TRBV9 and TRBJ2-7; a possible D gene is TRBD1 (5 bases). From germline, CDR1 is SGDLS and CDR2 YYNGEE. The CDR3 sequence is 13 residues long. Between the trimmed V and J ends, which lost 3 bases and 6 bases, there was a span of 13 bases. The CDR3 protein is CASSALRASEQYF. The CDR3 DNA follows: TGTGCCAGCAGCGCGCTCAGGGCTTCCGAGCAGTACTTC.

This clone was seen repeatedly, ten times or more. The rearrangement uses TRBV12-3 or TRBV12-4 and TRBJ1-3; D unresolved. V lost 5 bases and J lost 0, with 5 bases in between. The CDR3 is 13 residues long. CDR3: CASSRDSGNTIYF. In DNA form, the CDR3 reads TGTGCCAGCAGTCGCGACTCTGGAAACACCATATATTTT.

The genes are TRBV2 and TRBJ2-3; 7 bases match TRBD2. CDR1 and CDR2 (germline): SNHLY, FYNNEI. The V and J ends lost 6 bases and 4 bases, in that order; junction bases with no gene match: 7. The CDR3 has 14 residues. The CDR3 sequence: CASSLGRAPDTQYF. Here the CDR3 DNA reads TGTGCCAGCAGCTTGGGGAGGGCCCCAGATACGCAGTATTTT.

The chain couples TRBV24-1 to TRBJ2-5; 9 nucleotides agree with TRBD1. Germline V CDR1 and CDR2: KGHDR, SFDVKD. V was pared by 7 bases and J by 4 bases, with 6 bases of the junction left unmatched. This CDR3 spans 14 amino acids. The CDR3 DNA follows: TGTGCCACCAGCCCCGGGACAGGGCGAGAGACCCAGTACTTC. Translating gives CATSPGTGRETQYF.

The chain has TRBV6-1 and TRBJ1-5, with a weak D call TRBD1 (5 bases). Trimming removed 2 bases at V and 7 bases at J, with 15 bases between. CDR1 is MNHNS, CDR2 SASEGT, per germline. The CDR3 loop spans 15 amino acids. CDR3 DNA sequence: TGTGCCAGCAGTGAACACGGGGGGAAAGAGCAGCCCCAGCATTTT. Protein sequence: CASSEHGGKEQPQHF.

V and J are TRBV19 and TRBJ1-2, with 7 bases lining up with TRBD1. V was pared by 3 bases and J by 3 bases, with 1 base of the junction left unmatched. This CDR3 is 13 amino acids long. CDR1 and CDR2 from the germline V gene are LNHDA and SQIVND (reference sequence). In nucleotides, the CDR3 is TGTGCCAGTAGTATTACAGGGGACTATGGCTACACCTTC. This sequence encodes CASSITGDYGYTF.

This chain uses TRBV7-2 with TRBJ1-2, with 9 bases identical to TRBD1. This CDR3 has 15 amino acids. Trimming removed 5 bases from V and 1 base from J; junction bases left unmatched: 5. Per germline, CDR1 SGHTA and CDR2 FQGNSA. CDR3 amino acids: CASSTTGGSNYGYTF. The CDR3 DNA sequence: TGTGCCAGCAGCACAACAGGGGGCAGTAACTATGGCTACACCTTC.

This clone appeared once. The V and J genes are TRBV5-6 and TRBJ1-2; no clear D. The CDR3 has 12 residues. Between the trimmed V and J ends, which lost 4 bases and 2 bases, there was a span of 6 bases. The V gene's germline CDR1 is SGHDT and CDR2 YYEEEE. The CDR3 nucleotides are TGTGCCAGCAGCGGCCAGAACTATGGCTACACCTTC. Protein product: CASSGQNYGYTF. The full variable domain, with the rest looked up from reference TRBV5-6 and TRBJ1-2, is DAGVTQSPTHLIKTRGQQVTLRCSPKSGHDTVSWYQQALGQGPQFIFQYYEEEERQRGNFPDRFSGHQFPNYSSELNVNALLLGDSALYLCASSGQNYGYTFGSGTRLTVV.

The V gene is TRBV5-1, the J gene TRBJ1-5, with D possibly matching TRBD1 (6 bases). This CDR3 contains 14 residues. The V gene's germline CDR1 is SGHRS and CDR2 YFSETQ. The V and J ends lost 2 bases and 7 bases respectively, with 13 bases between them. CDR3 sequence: CASSFTGTGQPQHF. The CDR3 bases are TGCGCCAGCAGCTTTACAGGGACGGGGCAGCCCCAGCATTTT.

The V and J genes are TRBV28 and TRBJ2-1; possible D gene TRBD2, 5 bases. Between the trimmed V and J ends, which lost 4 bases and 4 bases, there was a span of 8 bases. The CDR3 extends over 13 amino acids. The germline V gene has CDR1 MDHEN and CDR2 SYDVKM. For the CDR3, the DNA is TGTGCCAGCAGTTCCGGACTGTACAATGAGCAGTTCTTC. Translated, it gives CASSSGLYNEQFF.